One sample yielded the 21 T cell receptor beta chains listed below, sequenced in a study of T-cell reconstitution after alpha-beta-depleted transplantation in children. Researchers prepared the TCRbeta library using unique molecular identifiers, the study reports. TCRdb reprocessed the PCR reads via MiXCR and lists one record per CDR3 protein. The table lists around 500,000 distinct CDR3 sequences, about an eighth of them singletons. The starting material was PBMCs from the stem cell graft donor, obtained from the stem cell graft. The receptors shown here come from a human donor who donated a stem cell graft to a child with combined immunodeficiency.

V usage is TRBV2 and J usage is TRBJ2-7; D might be TRBD1 or TRBD2, each matching 5 bases. In germline, CDR1 is SNHLY, CDR2 FYNNEI. The CDR3 has 14 amino acids. Trimming stripped 4 bases from V and 3 bases from J, with 13 bases between. CDR3 nucleotides: TGTGCCAGCAGTGGGGACCGGTCCCTCTACGAGCAGTACTTC. Translated, it gives CASSGDRSLYEQYF.

A few counts support this clonotype. The chain joins TRBV29-1 to TRBJ2-7; either TRBD1 or TRBD2 may supply D (5 bases each). Trimming cost V 8 bases and J 6 bases, with 20 bases left between them. The CDR3 length is 13 residues. Germline lookup yields CDR1 SQVTM and CDR2 ANQGSEA. CDR3 residues: CSYQPHGAAEQYF. The CDR3 DNA sequence: TGCAGCTACCAGCCCCACGGGGCGGCCGAGCAGTACTTC.

This clonotype appeared many times. The genes are TRBV4-3 and TRBJ1-2; D is ambiguous. Trimming pared 1 base from V and 0 bases from J, leaving 3 bases between. CDR3 length: 13 residues. Germline values: CDR1 LGHNA, CDR2 YSLEER. Written as DNA, the CDR3 is TGCGCCAGCAGCCAAGGCGCTAACTATGGCTACACCTTC. It translates to CASSQGANYGYTF.

This clonotype was counted between two and nine times. V usage is TRBV9 and J usage is TRBJ2-1; D might be TRBD1 (5 bases). Germline V gene lookup returns CDR1 SGDLS and CDR2 YYNGEE. V lost 4 bases to trimming and J lost 7 bases, with 21 bases between them. The CDR3 has 16 amino acids. The CDR3 reads CASSLRLQAPGNEQFF. The CDR3 DNA reads TGTGCCAGCAGCCTTAGGTTGCAGGCCCCAGGGAATGAGCAGTTCTTC.

This clonotype was seen ten or more times. This rearrangement joins TRBV7-2 to TRBJ2-3; 8 bases fit TRBD2. The CDR3 is made up of 16 amino acids. The germline CDR1 and CDR2 sequences are SGHTA and FQGNSA. V gave up 3 bases and J gave up 4 bases; unmatched junction bases: 9. CDR3 in amino acids: CASSFSWTSLADTQYF. In DNA, the CDR3 is TGTGCCAGCAGCTTTTCTTGGACTAGCTTAGCAGATACGCAGTATTTT.

This clonotype occurred a few times. The genes are TRBV29-1 and TRBJ1-2; 7 nucleotides match TRBD1. The CDR3 sequence is 13 residues long. Trimming took 7 bases from V and 4 from J; bases not matched to a gene: 9. Germline V gene data show CDR1 as SQVTM and CDR2 as ANQGSEA. The CDR3 spells CSAETGTSYGYTF. The DNA for the CDR3 is TGCAGCGCTGAGACAGGGACTAGCTATGGCTACACCTTC.

This chain joins TRBV5-4 and TRBJ2-7; 14 positions agree with TRBD2. Germline values: CDR1 SGHNT, CDR2 YYREEE (reference sequence). The CDR3 sequence is 16 residues long. V shed 4 bases and J 4 bases; nucleotides not matched to a gene: 7. This chain's CDR3 is CASSTGLAGDTYEQYF. CDR3 in DNA: TGTGCCAGCAGCACGGGACTAGCGGGAGATACGTACGAGCAGTACTTC.

This sequence joins TRBV14 and TRBJ2-4, with D hard to call. The CDR3 runs to 14 residues. The germline CDR1 and CDR2 sequences are SGHDN and FVKESK. Between the trimmed V and J ends, which lost 5 bases and 0 bases, there was a span of 8 bases. The CDR3 region is CASSGAEAKNIQYF. Here the CDR3 DNA reads TGTGCCAGCAGCGGCGCGGAAGCCAAAAACATTCAGTACTTC.

J is TRBJ2-3 and V is TRBV6-5; D unresolved. Trimming stripped 0 bases from V and 4 bases from J, with 8 bases between. The germline CDR1 and CDR2 sequences are MNHEY and SVGAGI. The CDR3 is 14 residues long. The CDR3 protein is CASSYSRTADTQYF. The CDR3 nucleotides are TGTGCCAGCAGTTACTCAAGGACCGCAGATACGCAGTATTTT.

In its sample, this clonotype was seen a few times. The V call is TRBV3-1, the J call TRBJ1-1; possibly TRBD1 for D (5 bases). The V end lost 5 bases, the J end lost 5 bases, and 18 bases lay between the germline ends. Germline CDR1 LGHDT, CDR2 YNNKEL (reference sequence). CDR3 length: 15 amino acids. CDR3 nucleotide sequence: TGTGCCAGCAGCGCAAGGGGTGGGGGAGGGACTGAAGCTTTCTTT. This encodes CASSARGGGGTEAFF.

This clonotype was picked up a small number of times. The chain combines TRBV7-8 with TRBJ1-6, with D unclear. The germline V and J ends were trimmed by 2 bases and 6 bases, with 14 bases remaining between them. This CDR3 comprises 16 residues. Germline V lookup: CDR1 SGHVS, CDR2 FQNEAQ. Here the CDR3 DNA reads TGTGCCAGCAGCTTACAGACAACCCCGGCTAATTCACCCCTCCACTTT. Translated: CASSLQTTPANSPLHF. The variable domain in full, completed from reference TRBV7-8 and TRBJ1-6, reads GAGVSQSPRYKVAKRGQDVALRCDPISGHVSLFWYQQALGQGPEFLTYFQNEAQLDKSGLPSDRFFAERPEGSVSTLKIQRTQQEDSAVYLCASSLQTTPANSPLHFGNGTRLTVT.

The chain employs TRBV9 and TRBJ2-3, with D hard to call. Germline V gene data show CDR1 as SGDLS and CDR2 as YYNGEE. Trimming took 0 bases from V and 2 from J, leaving 10 bases between them. The CDR3 sequence is 15 residues long. CDR3 loop: CASSVGAMYTDTQYF. CDR3 bases: TGTGCCAGCAGCGTAGGAGCGATGTACACAGATACGCAGTATTTT.

The chain uses TRBV5-1 and TRBJ2-5; 14 nucleotides match TRBD2. Germline values: CDR1 SGHRS, CDR2 YFSETQ. This CDR3 has 16 amino acids. Germline trimming cut 4 bases from V and 4 bases from J; bases unmatched to any gene: 6. The CDR3 nucleotides are TGCGCCAGCAGCGAAGGACTAGCGGGGGGCCTAGAGACCCAGTACTTC. Protein: CASSEGLAGGLETQYF.

In DNA, the CDR3 is TGCAGTGCCTGGGGGCGAGGGGGCCTAGCCAAAAACATTCAGTACTTC. As protein: CSAWGRGGLAKNIQYF. The chain links TRBV20-1 to TRBJ2-4, with 7 bases that match TRBD1. CDR1 DFQATT and CDR2 SNEGSKA come from the germline V gene (reference sequence). The CDR3 has 16 amino acids. V was pared by 6 bases and J by 0 bases, with 11 bases of the junction left unmatched.

The genes are TRBV2 and TRBJ2-7, with D possibly being TRBD2 (7 bases). Germline V CDR1 and CDR2: SNHLY, FYNNEI. V was cut by 7 bases and J by 0 bases, with 19 bases left in between. The CDR3 has 16 residues. CDR3 sequence (DNA): TGTGCCAGCACGGCGGGGGCGCGCCCGGGCTCCTACGAGCAGTACTTC. Its protein is CASTAGARPGSYEQYF. Full variable domain (missing parts from reference TRBV2 and TRBJ2-7): EPEVTQTPSHQVTQMGQEVILRCVPISNHLYFYWYRQILGQKVEFLVSFYNNEISEKSEIFDDQFSVERPDGSNFTLKIRSTKLEDSAMYFCASTAGARPGSYEQYFGPGTRLTVT.

The chain employs TRBV20-1 and TRBJ2-3, with 8 bases aligning to TRBD2. The CDR3 spans 15 residues. V lost 2 bases to trimming and J lost 6 bases; unmatched junction nucleotides: 10. The germline V gene has CDR1 DFQATT and CDR2 SNEGSKA (reference sequence). The CDR3 bases are TGCAGTGCTAGAAAGGAGCGGGGGTCCAGGGATACGCAGTATTTT. Translated: CSARKERGSRDTQYF.

The chain links TRBV4-3 to TRBJ2-7; D might be TRBD1 (6 bases). Trimming stripped 0 bases from V and 4 bases from J, with 13 bases between. Germline V CDR1 and CDR2: LGHNA, YSLEER. CDR3 length equals 15 residues. In DNA, the CDR3 is TGCGCCAGCAGCCAAGAACCGGGACACCGTTACGAGCAGTACTTC. Translation gives CASSQEPGHRYEQYF.

This chain connects TRBV6-5 to TRBJ2-7; D is unresolved. The germline V gene has CDR1 MNHEY and CDR2 SVGAGI. Between the trimmed V and J ends, which lost 5 bases and 7 bases, there was a span of 9 bases. The CDR3 is 11 residues long. Here the CDR3 reads CASSNLGEQYF. For the CDR3, the DNA is TGTGCCAGCAGTAACCTAGGGGAGCAGTACTTC.

This clonotype was counted at least ten times. The rearrangement uses TRBV4-2 and TRBJ2-2, with 8 nucleotides matching TRBD2. The CDR3 runs to 14 residues. Germline V lookup: CDR1 LGHNA, CDR2 YNFKEQ. V lost 4 bases to trimming and J lost 6 bases; unmatched junction nucleotides: 4. CDR3 sequence (DNA): TGTGCCAGCAGCCCCACGGGAGGGTCCGGGGAGCTGTTTTTT. Its translation is CASSPTGGSGELFF.

This clonotype came up a few times. The chain employs TRBV6-1 and TRBJ2-1; D unresolved. The V end was cut by 7 bases, the J end by 4 bases, with 11 bases between. CDR1 is MNHNS and CDR2 is SASEGT in the germline V gene. The CDR3 runs to 13 residues. The CDR3 DNA sequence: TGTGCCAGCAAAGACGGATTATACAATGAGCAGTTCTTC. This sequence encodes CASKDGLYNEQFF.

This clonotype was counted only a few times. This rearrangement joins TRBV29-1 to TRBJ1-5; 9 bases align to TRBD1. The CDR3 has 14 residues. Germline CDR1 is SQVTM and CDR2 is ANQGSEA. Unmatched junction bases numbered 5, after V lost 6 bases and J lost 2 bases. CDR3 amino acids: CSVGTGFGNQPQHF. CDR3 DNA sequence: TGCAGCGTCGGGACAGGGTTTGGCAATCAGCCCCAGCATTTT.